These 13 T cell receptor beta chains came from one sample sequenced in a study of patients and donors after allogeneic stem cell transplantation. TCRdb re-called the RT-PCR reads with MiXCR, one entry per CDR3 protein. Seen here are about 960,000 distinct CDR3 sequences, 15% to 20% observed once, and the top ten hold 5% to 7.5%. Sequenced material: blood, either unsorted or a sorted T cell fraction (not recorded which). These receptors were collected from a human donor who was either an allogeneic HSCT recipient or a stem cell or donor lymphocyte infusion donor (not recorded which). It is not recorded whose cells these are; they may come from a transplant donor.

This chain uses TRBV11-2 with TRBJ1-6; D unclear. The V end was cut by 5 bases, the J end by 0 bases, with 17 bases between. Germline V gives CDR1 SGHAT, CDR2 FQNNGV. The CDR3 sequence is 18 residues long. This CDR3 is CASSRTDQSRSYNSPLHF. DNA of the CDR3: TGTGCCAGCAGCAGAACTGACCAATCGCGCTCCTATAATTCACCCCTCCACTTT.

The V call is TRBV7-2, the J call TRBJ2-3; 8 bases map to TRBD2. The CDR3 loop spans 15 amino acids. V gave up 4 bases and J gave up 3 bases; unmatched junction bases: 6. CDR1 is SGHTA and CDR2 is FQGNSA in the germline V gene. This CDR3 is CASSSLRGGTDTQYF. In nucleotides, the CDR3 is TGTGCCAGCAGCTCACTTCGGGGGGGAACAGATACGCAGTATTTT.

The chain uses TRBV4-2 and TRBJ2-3; possibly TRBD1 for D (7 bases). Germline CDR1 and CDR2: LGHNA and YNFKEQ. The CDR3 contains 16 residues. V dropped 1 base and J dropped 6 bases, with 17 bases sitting between them. CDR3: CASSQGRGRSRDTQYF. Here the CDR3 DNA reads TGTGCCAGCAGCCAAGGGAGGGGGCGATCCCGGGATACGCAGTATTTT.

This clonotype appeared a few times. CDR3 sequence reads: CASSRGTRRGGTEAFF. The CDR3 nucleotides read TGTGCCAGCAGCCGAGGTACTCGCAGGGGTGGGACTGAAGCTTTCTTT. The chain carries TRBV6-1 and TRBJ1-1; D perhaps matches TRBD1 (6 bases). Deletions cut 6 bases from V and 5 bases from J, with 22 bases between. Germline values: CDR1 MNHNS, CDR2 SASEGT. The CDR3 contains 16 residues.

The rearrangement links TRBV9 to TRBJ1-2; tentative D call: TRBD1 (5 bases). V lost 0 bases and J lost 7, with 7 bases in between. Germline V gene sequence: CDR1 SGDLS, CDR2 YYNGEE. CDR3 length: 12 amino acids. CDR3 in DNA: TGTGCCAGCAGCGTAGAAGGGACTGGCTACACCTTC. As protein: CASSVEGTGYTF.

This clonotype was detected only a few times. The J gene is TRBJ2-3, the V gene TRBV18, with D tentatively TRBD1 (5 bases). Looked up from germline, CDR1 is KGHSH and CDR2 is LQKENI. The CDR3 runs 13 residues. The V gene lost 3 bases and the J gene lost 5 bases, with 9 bases spanning the gap. The chain's CDR3 is CASSPPGQDTQYF. Here the CDR3 DNA reads TGTGCCAGCTCACCCCCTGGACAAGATACGCAGTATTTT.

This sequence joins TRBV6-1 and TRBJ1-1; 9 bases map to TRBD1. The CDR3 runs 14 residues. Germline V lookup: CDR1 MNHNS, CDR2 SASEGT. The junction had 6 bases not matched to a gene; V was cut back by 6 bases and J by 4 bases. The CDR3 loop is CASRGQGRGTEAFF. CDR3 DNA: TGTGCCAGCAGGGGACAGGGACGAGGCACTGAAGCTTTCTTT.

Many counts were recorded for this clonotype. The V gene is TRBV2, the J gene TRBJ1-2, with D perhaps TRBD1 (5 bases). The CDR3 covers 13 residues. The germline V gene has CDR1 SNHLY and CDR2 FYNNEI. The V end lost 7 bases, the J end lost 8 bases, and 17 bases lay between the germline ends. CDR3 DNA: TGTGCCAGCACTTACCGGGACGGCCAAGGCTACACCTTC. Residues: CASTYRDGQGYTF. The full variable domain, rest sourced from reference TRBV2 and TRBJ1-2, is EPEVTQTPSHQVTQMGQEVILRCVPISNHLYFYWYRQILGQKVEFLVSFYNNEISEKSEIFDDQFSVERPDGSNFTLKIRSTKLEDSAMYFCASTYRDGQGYTFGSGTRLTVV.

The J gene is TRBJ2-2, the V gene TRBV4-2; D is perhaps TRBD1 (6 bases). The CDR3 is 17 residues long. Germline CDR1 reads LGHNA; CDR2 reads YNFKEQ. Deletions cut 0 bases from V and 1 base from J, with 12 bases between. The CDR3 spells CASSQDLRQVNTGELFF. The CDR3 DNA is TGTGCCAGCAGCCAAGATCTGAGACAGGTGAACACCGGGGAGCTGTTTTTT.

This clonotype was seen a few times. J is TRBJ1-1 and V is TRBV5-1, with 9 bases matching TRBD1. The CDR3 runs to 15 residues. V lost 0 bases and J lost 4; bases outside the gene matches: 4. Germline values: CDR1 SGHRS, CDR2 YFSETQ. The CDR3 sequence: CASSLEGQGGTEAFF. CDR3 DNA: TGCGCCAGCAGCTTGGAGGGACAGGGTGGCACTGAAGCTTTCTTT. The full variable domain, in which reference TRBV5-1 and TRBJ1-1 provide the parts outside the CDR3, is KAGVTQTPRYLIKTRGQQVTLSCSPISGHRSVSWYQQTPGQGLQFLFEYFSETQRNKGNFPGRFSGRQFSNSRSEMNVSTLELGDSALYLCASSLEGQGGTEAFFGQGTRLTVV.

V gene TRBV29-1 combines with J gene TRBJ2-7; perhaps D is TRBD1 or TRBD2 (5 bases each). The CDR3 loop spans 13 amino acids. Trimming pared 6 bases from V and 0 bases from J, leaving 12 bases between. Germline CDR1 and CDR2: SQVTM and ANQGSEA. The CDR3 reads CSVLGRTSYEQYF. CDR3 nucleotide sequence: TGCAGCGTCCTGGGACGTACCTCCTACGAGCAGTACTTC.

The chain employs TRBV2 and TRBJ1-6, with D unclear. CDR1 is SNHLY, CDR2 FYNNEI, per germline. With 8 bases removed from V and 3 bases from J, the gap between germline ends came to 14 bases. CDR3 length: 15 residues. For the CDR3, the DNA is TGTGCCAGCCGGAAGGGTCGGGGCTATAATTCACCCCTCCACTTT. Protein product: CASRKGRGYNSPLHF.

The chain carries TRBV5-1 and TRBJ1-6; a possible D gene is TRBD1 (6 bases). Germline V lookup: CDR1 SGHRS, CDR2 YFSETQ. Between the trimmed V and J ends, which lost 4 bases and 5 bases, there was a span of 19 bases. The CDR3 is 17 residues long. CDR3 DNA: TGCGCCAGCAGCCCCCGGGCGGGGGCGCCGAATAATTCACCCCTCCACTTT. The encoded protein is CASSPRAGAPNNSPLHF.